This entry concerns a single TCR beta chain. Its antigen is unidentified. The sample originates from a study of early T cells in non-severe SARS-CoV-2 infection. Study overall: Sequencing of bulk RNA from unsorted whole blood was done, without chain pairing. Study-wide results and limits: Matches to VDJdb favored anti-spike CD8 responses and missed private and CD4 specificities.

Individual cDNA molecules were tagged with unique molecular identifiers. Each CDR3 protein is one row after TCRdb ran MiXCR on the 5' RACE reads. Of tens of thousands of distinct CDR3 sequences listed, less than 14% are singletons. This CDR3 region has 14 residues. Germline V lookup: CDR1 MNHEY, CDR2 SVGEGT. Between the trimmed V and J ends, which lost 6 bases and 8 bases, there was a span of 19 bases. Specimen: whole blood. This TCR came from an adult who was a healthcare worker with PCR-confirmed SARS-CoV-2 infection or an uninfected control (not recorded which). V usage is TRBV6-2 or TRBV6-3 and J usage is TRBJ1-1; D is unresolved. The CDR3 protein is CASSKPGGGPEAFF. CDR3 nucleotides: TGTGCCAGCAGCAAGCCAGGAGGTGGACCGGAAGCTTTCTTT.